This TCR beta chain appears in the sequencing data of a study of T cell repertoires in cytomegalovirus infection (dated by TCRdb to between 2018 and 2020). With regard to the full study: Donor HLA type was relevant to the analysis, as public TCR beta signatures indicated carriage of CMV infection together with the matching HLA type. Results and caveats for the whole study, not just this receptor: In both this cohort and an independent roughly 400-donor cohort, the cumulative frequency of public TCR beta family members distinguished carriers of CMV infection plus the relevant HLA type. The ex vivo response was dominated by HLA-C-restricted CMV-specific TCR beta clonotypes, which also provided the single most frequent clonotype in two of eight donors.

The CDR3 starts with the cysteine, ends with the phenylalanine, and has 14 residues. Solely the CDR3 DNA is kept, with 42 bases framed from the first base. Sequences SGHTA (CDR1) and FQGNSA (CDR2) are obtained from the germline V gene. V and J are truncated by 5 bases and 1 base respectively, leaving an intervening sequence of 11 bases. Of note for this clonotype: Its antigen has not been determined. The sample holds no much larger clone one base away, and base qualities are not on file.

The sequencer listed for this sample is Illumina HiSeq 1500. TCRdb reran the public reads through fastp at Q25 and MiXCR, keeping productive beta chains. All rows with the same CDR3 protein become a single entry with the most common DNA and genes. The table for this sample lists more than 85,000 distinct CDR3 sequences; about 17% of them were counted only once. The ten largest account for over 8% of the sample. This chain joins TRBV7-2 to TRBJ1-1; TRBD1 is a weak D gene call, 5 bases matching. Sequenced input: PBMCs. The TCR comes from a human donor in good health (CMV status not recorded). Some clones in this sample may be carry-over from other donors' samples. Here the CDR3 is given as CASSQQGRNTEAFF. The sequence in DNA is TGTGCCAGCAGCCAGCAGGGTCGGAACACTGAAGCTTTCTTT.